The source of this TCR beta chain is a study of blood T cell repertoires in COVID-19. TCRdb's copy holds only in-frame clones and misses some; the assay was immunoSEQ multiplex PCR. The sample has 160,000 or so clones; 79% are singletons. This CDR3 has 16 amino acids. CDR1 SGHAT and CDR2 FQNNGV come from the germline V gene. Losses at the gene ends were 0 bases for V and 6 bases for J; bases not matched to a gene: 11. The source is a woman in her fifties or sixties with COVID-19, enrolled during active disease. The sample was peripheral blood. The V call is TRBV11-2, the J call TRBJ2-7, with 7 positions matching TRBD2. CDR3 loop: CASSLDQVSGSAEQYF. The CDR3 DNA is TGTGCCAGCAGCTTAGATCAAGTTAGCGGGTCGGCCGAGCAGTACTTC.